This TCR beta chain was identified during a study of CD8 T cells in Susac syndrome. RNA totalling about 0.5 to 1 ug underwent reverse transcription with random hexamers. Amplification of TCR beta CDR3 was carried out by immunoSEQ multiplex PCR, which covered 54 Vbeta and 13 Jbeta segments. Each CDR3 protein gets one entry after TCRdb re-called the immunoSEQ multiplex PCR reads with MiXCR. This sample carries roughly 150,000 distinct CDR3 sequences, 92% of them seen once, and the ten largest clones take roughly 0.08%. High-throughput TCR beta sequencing covered peripheral CD8+ and CD4+ T cells. TEMRA cells were FACS-enriched, with CD8+ and CD4+ T cells isolated negatively. CDR3 length: 14 residues. Germline assignment: CDR1 MNHEY and CDR2 SVGEGT. Germline trimming cut 5 bases from V and 11 bases from J; bases unmatched to any gene: 12.

This sequence joins TRBV6-2 or TRBV6-3 and TRBJ2-5, with 9 positions matching TRBD1. The material sequenced was CD4+ T cells from PBMCs. The TCR comes from a human donor in good health. In DNA, the CDR3 is TGTGCCAGCAGTAGGACAGGGGACCCAAGGCAGCAGTACTTC. Its protein is CASSRTGDPRQQYF.